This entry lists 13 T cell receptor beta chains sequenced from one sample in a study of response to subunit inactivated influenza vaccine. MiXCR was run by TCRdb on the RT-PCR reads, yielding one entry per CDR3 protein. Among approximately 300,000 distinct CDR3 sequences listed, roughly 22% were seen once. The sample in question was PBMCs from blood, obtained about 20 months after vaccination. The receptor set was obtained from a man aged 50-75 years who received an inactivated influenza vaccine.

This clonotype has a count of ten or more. The CDR3 sequence: CASSFIWAVNTEAFF. The CDR3 coding sequence is TGTGCCAGCAGTTTTATTTGGGCGGTTAACACTGAAGCTTTCTTT. The genes are TRBV12-3 or TRBV12-4 and TRBJ1-1; D gene uncertain. The CDR3 totals 15 residues. Between the trimmed V and J ends, which lost 3 bases and 2 bases, there was a span of 13 bases.

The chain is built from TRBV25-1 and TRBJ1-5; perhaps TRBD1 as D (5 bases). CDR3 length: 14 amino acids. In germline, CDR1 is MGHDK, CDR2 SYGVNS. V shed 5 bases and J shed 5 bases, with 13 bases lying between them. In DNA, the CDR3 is TGTGCCAGCAGTTTTGGAGGGGTTTATCAGCCCCAGCATTTT. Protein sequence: CASSFGGVYQPQHF.

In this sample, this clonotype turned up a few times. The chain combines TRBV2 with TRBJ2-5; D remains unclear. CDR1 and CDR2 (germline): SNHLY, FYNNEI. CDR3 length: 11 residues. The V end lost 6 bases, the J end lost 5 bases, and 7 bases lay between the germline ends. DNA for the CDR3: TGTGCCAGCAGCACACGGGAGACCCAGTACTTC. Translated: CASSTRETQYF.

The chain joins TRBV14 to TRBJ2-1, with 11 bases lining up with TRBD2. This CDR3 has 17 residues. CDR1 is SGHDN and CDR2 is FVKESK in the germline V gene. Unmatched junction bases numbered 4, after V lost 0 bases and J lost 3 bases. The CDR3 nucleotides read TGTGCCAGCAGCCAAGATAGGGGACTAGCGGACTACAATGAGCAGTTCTTC. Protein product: CASSQDRGLADYNEQFF. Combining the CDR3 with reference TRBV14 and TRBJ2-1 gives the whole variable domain EAGVTQFPSHSVIEKGQTVTLRCDPISGHDNLYWYRRVMGKEIKFLLHFVKESKQDESGMPNNRFLAERTGGTYSTLKVQPAELEDSGVYFCASSQDRGLADYNEQFFGPGTRLTVL.

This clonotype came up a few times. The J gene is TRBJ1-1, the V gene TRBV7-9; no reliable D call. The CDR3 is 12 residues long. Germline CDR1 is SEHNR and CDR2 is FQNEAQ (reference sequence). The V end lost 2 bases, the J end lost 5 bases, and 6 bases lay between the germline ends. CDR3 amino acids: CASSLRWTEAFF. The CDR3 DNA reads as TGTGCCAGCAGCTTACGCTGGACTGAAGCTTTCTTT. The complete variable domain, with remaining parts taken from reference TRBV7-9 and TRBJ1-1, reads DTGVSQNPRHKITKRGQNVTFRCDPISEHNRLYWYRQTLGQGPEFLTYFQNEAQLEKSRLLSDRFSAERPKGSFSTLEIQRTEQGDSAMYLCASSLRWTEAFFGQGTRLTVV.

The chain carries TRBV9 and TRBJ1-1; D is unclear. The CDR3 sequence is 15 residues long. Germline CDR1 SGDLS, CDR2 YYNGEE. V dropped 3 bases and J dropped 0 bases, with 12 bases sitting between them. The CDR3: CASSGLQRMNTEAFF. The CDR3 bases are TGTGCCAGCAGCGGACTTCAGAGAATGAACACTGAAGCTTTCTTT.

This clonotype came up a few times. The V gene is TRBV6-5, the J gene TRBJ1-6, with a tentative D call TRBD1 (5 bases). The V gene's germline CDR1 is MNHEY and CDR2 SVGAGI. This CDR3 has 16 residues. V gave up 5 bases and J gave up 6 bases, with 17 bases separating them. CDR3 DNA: TGTGCCAGCAGTCACTTGCCTTTTGGGGGTAATTCACCCCTCCACTTT. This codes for CASSHLPFGGNSPLHF.

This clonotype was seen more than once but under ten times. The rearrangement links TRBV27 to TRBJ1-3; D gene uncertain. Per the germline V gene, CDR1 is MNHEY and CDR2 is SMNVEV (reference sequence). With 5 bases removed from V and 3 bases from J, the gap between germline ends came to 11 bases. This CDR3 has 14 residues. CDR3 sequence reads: CASSPEFGGNTIYF. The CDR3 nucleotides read TGTGCCAGCAGTCCAGAATTCGGTGGAAACACCATATATTTT.

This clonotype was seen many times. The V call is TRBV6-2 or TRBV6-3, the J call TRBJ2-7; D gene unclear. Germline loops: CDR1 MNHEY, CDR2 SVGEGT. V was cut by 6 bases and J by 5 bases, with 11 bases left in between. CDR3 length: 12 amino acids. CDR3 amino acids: CASSPGPHEQYF. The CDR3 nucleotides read TGTGCCAGCAGCCCCGGGCCCCACGAGCAGTACTTC.

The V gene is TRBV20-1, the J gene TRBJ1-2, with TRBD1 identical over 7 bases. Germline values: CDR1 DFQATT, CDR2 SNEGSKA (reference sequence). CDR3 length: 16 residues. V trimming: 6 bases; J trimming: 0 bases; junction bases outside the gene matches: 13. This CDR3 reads CSAMDRTGWTNYGYTF. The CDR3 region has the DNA TGCAGTGCAATGGACAGGACTGGTTGGACTAACTATGGCTACACCTTC.

As DNA, the CDR3 is TGCAGTGCTAGAGATCGGTACCAAGAGACCCAGTACTTC. Its translation is CSARDRYQETQYF. The gene calls are TRBV20-1 and TRBJ2-5; the D is unclear. Between the trimmed V and J ends, which lost 0 bases and 0 bases, there was a span of 5 bases. Looked up from germline, CDR1 is DFQATT and CDR2 is SNEGSKA (reference sequence). This CDR3 comprises 13 residues.

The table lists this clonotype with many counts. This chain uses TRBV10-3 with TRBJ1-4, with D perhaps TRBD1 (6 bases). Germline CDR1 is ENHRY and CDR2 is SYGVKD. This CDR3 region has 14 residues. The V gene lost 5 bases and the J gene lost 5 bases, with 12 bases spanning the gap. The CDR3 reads CAISKQGMNEKLFF. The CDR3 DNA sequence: TGTGCCATCAGTAAACAGGGAATGAATGAAAAACTGTTTTTT.

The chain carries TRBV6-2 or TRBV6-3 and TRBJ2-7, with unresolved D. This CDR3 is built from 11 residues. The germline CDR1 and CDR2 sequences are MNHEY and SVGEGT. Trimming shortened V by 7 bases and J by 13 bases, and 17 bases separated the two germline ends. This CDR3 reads CASNREGYSYF. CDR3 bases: TGTGCCAGCAATAGAGAAGGATATAGTTACTTC.